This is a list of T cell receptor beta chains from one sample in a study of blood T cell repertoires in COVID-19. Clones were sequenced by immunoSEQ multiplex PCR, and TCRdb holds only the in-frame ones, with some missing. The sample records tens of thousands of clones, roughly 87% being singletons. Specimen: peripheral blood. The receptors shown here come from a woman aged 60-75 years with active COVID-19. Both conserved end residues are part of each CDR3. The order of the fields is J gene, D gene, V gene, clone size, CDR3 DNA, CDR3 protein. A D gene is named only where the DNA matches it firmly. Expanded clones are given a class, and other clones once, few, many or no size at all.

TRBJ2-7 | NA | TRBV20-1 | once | TGCAGTGCACGAGTAGTGAGTGAGCAGTACTTC | CSARVVSEQYF
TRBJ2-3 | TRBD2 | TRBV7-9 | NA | TGTGCCAGCCGCGGGGGTGCGTCAGATACGCAGTATTTT | CASRGGASDTQYF
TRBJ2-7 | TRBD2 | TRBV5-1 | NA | TGCGCCAGCAGCGCATATTTAGCGGGGGGGCCCTACGAGCAGTACTTC | CASSAYLAGGPYEQYF
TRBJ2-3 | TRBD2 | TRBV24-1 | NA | TGTGCCACCAGTGATCCTTTAACGGGACTAGCGGGAGCAGATACGCAGTATTTT | CATSDPLTGLAGADTQYF
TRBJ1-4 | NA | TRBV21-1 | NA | TGTGCCAGCAGCAAAGTGGGGACATCATGTAGTGAAAAACTGTTTTTT | CASSKVGTSCSEKLFF
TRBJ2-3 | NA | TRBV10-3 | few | TGTGCCATCAGTGAGTCTCGCCCCTCGGGGGGCGGAATAACAGATACGCAGTATTTT | CAISESRPSGGGITDTQYF
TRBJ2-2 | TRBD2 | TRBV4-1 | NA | TGCGCCAGCAGCCAGTCCGTCGTAGCGGGGGATGGGACCGGGGAGCTGTTTTTT | CASSQSVVAGDGTGELFF
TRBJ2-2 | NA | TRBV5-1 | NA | TGCGCCAGCAGCTTGTGGAGCACCACGAACACCGGGGAGCTGTTTTTT | CASSLWSTTNTGELFF
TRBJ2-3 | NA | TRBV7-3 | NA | TGTGCCAGCAGCGACACCTACACAGATACGCAGTATTTT | CASSDTYTDTQYF
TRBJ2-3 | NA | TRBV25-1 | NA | TGTGCCAGCAGTGGACGGGTAGGCACAGATACGCAGTATTTT | CASSGRVGTDTQYF
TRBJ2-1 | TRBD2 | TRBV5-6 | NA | TGTGCCAGCAGCCTGAGAGTACTAGCGGGATCTATCTTC | CASSLRVLAGSIF
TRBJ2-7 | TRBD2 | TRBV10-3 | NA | TGTGCCATCAGCCGTATGGATGGCGGGAGAAAACCCTACGAGCAGTACTTC | CAISRMDGGRKPYEQYF
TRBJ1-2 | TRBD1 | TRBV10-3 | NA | TGTGCCATCAGTGAGCAGGGGGCTTTCGATGGCTACACCTTC | CAISEQGAFDGYTF
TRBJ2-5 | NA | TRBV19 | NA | TGTGCCAGTACTGGCGGAGGGTACCAAGAGACCCAGTACTTC | CASTGGGYQETQYF
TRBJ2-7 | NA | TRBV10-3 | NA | TGTGCCATCAGTGAGGGCGGCAAGACCTACGAGCAGTACTTC | CAISEGGKTYEQYF
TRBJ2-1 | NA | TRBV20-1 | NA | TGCAGTGCTAGTCACGGGAGCTCCTACAATGAGCAGTTCTTC | CSASHGSSYNEQFF
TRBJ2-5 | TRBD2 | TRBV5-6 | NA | TGTGCCAGCAGCTCCGGGTTAGCGGGGGGACCTCTGGAGACCCAGTACTTC | CASSSGLAGGPLETQYF
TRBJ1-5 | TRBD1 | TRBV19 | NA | TGTGCCAGTAGTCCGGGACAGGGCAAGGAGGTGCATTTT | CASSPGQGKEVHF
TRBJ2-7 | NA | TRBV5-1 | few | TGCGCCAGCTCAACGGGACAAGGCTACGAGCAGTACTTC | CASSTGQGYEQYF
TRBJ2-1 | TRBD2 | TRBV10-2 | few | TGCGCCAGTCAAATGGGGGGGAGTTACAATGAGCAGTTCTTC | CASQMGGSYNEQFF
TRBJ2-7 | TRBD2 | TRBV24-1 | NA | TGTGCCACCAGTGATCCCAAACGGGGGGAGGGCCATTTGGTTGGATACGAGCAGTACTTC | CATSDPKRGEGHLVGYEQYF
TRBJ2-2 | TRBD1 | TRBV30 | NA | TGTGCCTGGAGTTGGGGACAGGAGATCGGGGAGCTGTTTTTT | CAWSWGQEIGELFF
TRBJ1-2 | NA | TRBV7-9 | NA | TGTGCCAGCAGCTATCACCTGGGCCGAACTAACTATGGCTACACCTTC | CASSYHLGRTNYGYTF
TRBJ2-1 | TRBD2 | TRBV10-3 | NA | TGTGCCATCAGTGAGTCCCTAGCGGGGAGAGGAACCAATGAGCAGTTCTTC | CAISESLAGRGTNEQFF
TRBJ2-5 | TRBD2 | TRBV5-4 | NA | TGTGCCAGCAGCCCGGGGGGAATCCAAGAGACCCAGTACTTC | CASSPGGIQETQYF
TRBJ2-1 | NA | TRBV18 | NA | TGTGCCGGATCCCCCGGGGGGCCATCCTACAATGAGCAGTTCTTC | CAGSPGGPSYNEQFF
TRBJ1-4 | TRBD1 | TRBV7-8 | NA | TGTGCCAGCAGCTTTCTGCAGGGGGGATTTAATGAAAAACTGTTTTTT | CASSFLQGGFNEKLFF
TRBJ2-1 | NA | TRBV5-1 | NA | TGCGCCAGCAGCCTCCGAGGCTCCTACAATGAGCAGTTCTTC | CASSLRGSYNEQFF
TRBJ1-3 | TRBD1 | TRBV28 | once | TGTGCCAGCAGCATACCCCGACAGGGGGCGAAAGGAAACACCATATATTTT | CASSIPRQGAKGNTIYF
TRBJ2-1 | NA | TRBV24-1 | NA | TGTGCCACCAGTGATTTGGGAGGCGATCCTTCCAATGAGCAGTTCTTC | CATSDLGGDPSNEQFF
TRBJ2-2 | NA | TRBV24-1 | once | TGTGCCACCAGTGACCCTACAGGGAAACCCACCGGGGAGCTGTTTTTT | CATSDPTGKPTGELFF
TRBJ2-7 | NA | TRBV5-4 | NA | TGTGCCAGCAGCTCACAGGGCCCTATAACCTACGAGCAGTACTTC | CASSSQGPITYEQYF
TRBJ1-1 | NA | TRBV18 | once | TGTGCCAGCTCCCCAGGGAGCCCTGAAGCTTTCTTT | CASSPGSPEAFF
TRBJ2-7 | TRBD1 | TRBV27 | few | TGTGCCAGCAGGCTATACCGGGACAGCGTTGACACCGACTTC | CASRLYRDSVDTDF
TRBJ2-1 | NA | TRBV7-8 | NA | TGTGCCAGCAGCCGCGGGGTATCAAATGAGCAGTTCTTC | CASSRGVSNEQFF
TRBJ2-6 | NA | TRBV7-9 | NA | TGTGCCAGCAGCTTAGACGCGGGATACTCTGGGGCCAACGTCCTGACTTTC | CASSLDAGYSGANVLTF
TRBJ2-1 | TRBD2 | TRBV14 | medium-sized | TGTGCCAGCAGCCAGGGATTCGGACTAGCTGTCAATGAGCAGTTCTTC | CASSQGFGLAVNEQFF
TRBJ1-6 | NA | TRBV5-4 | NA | TGTGCCAGCAGCTTGGCGGCCAGGACAAATTCACCCCTCCACTTT | CASSLAARTNSPLHF
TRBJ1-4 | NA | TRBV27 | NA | TGTGCCAGCAGTCGAGCATTGGTGGGAGGGGTTGAAGAAAAACTGTTTTTT | CASSRALVGGVEEKLFF
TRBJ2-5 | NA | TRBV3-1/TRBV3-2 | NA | TGTGCCAGCAGCCAACAGGGGACCGAAGAGACCCAGTACTTC | CASSQQGTEETQYF
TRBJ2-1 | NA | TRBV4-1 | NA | TGCGCCAGCAGCCACGGTCTGAGGCTAGTGAACGGTGAGCAGTTCTTC | CASSHGLRLVNGEQFF
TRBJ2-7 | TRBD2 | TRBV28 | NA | TGTGCCAGCAGTTTGACTAGCGGGGATGGTCGGTGGTACTTC | CASSLTSGDGRWYF
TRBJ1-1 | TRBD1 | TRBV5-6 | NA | TGTGCCAGCAGCGGTGACAGGGGCACTGAAGCTTTCTTT | CASSGDRGTEAFF
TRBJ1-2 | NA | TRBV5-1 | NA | TGCGCCAGCAGCTTGGACAGAAATGGCTACACCTTC | CASSLDRNGYTF
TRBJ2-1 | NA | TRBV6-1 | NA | TGTGCCAGCTCGCCGGTGGGGCCGACATACAATGAGCAGTTCTTC | CASSPVGPTYNEQFF
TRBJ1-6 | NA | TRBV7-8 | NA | TGTGCCAGCAGCTTAGCGACTTCTAGCTCCTATAATTCACCCCTCCACTTT | CASSLATSSSYNSPLHF
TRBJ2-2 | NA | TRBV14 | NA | TGTGCCAGCAGCCAAGTTGAGACCGGGGAGCTGTTTTTT | CASSQVETGELFF
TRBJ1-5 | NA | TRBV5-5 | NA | TGTGCCAGCAGTTTAGACCTCCCAAGGGGGTATAGCAATCAGCCCCAGCATTTT | CASSLDLPRGYSNQPQHF
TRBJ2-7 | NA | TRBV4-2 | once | TGTGCCAGCAGCCAAGGCCGGGTAGAGTCCTACGAGCAGTACTTC | CASSQGRVESYEQYF
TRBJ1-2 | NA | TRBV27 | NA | TGTGCCAGCAGCCCGTGGGGGGGAGTGGAGGGCTACACCTTC | CASSPWGGVEGYTF
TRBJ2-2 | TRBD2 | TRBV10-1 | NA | TGCGCCAGCAGTGCGAGGCGGGGGACCGGGGAGCTGTTTTTT | CASSARRGTGELFF
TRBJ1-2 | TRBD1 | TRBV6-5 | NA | TGTGCCAGCGAGAAAGGGGGCAATGCTAACTATGGCTACACCTTC | CASEKGGNANYGYTF
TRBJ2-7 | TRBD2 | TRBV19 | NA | TGTGCCAGTGGGGTTAGCGGGAGCGGCGAGCAGTACTTC | CASGVSGSGEQYF
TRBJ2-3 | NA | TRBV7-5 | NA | TGTGTCAGAAGCTTAGTACGGACAGGGGCCAAGCGGGGGGCTAGCACAGATACGCAGTATTTT | CVRSLVRTGAKRGASTDTQYF
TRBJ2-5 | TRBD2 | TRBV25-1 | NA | TGTGCCAGCGCCCGGGGGGGCCCGGAGACCCAGTACTTC | CASARGGPETQYF
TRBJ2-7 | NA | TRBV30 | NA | TGTGCCTGGATGGCGGCCGCAGAACCTTTTTTC | CAWMAAAEPFF
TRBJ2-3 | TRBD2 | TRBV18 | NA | TGTGCCAGCTCTAAGCCGGGAGGTCTCACAGATACGCAGTATTTT | CASSKPGGLTDTQYF
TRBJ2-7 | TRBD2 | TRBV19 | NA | TGTGCCAGTAGTATAGTTGGTTTGGGAGGGATCCCTCCCGAGCAGTACTTC | CASSIVGLGGIPPEQYF
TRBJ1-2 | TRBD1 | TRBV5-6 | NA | TGTGCCAGCAGAAACAGGGGGCCCTTCCGCTATGGCTACACCTTC | CASRNRGPFRYGYTF
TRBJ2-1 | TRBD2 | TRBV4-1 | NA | TGCGCCAGCAGCCAAGACGCTAGCGGGAGGGCCCTTAGCTCCTACAATGAGCAGTTCTTC | CASSQDASGRALSSYNEQFF